The clone carrying this T cell receptor beta chain was observed a handful of times. The PCR contained 60 Vbeta and 13 Jbeta primers. The table came from immunoSEQ multiplex PCR; TCRdb's copy has only in-frame clones and leaves some out. The table records approximately 100,000 clones, approximately 76% of them present only once. The data originate from a study of cytomegalovirus exposure and HLA in healthy donors. Per germline, CDR1 SGHRS and CDR2 YFSETQ. The CDR3 is 15 amino acids. Trimming removed 4 bases from V and 4 bases from J, with 17 bases in between. Input material: PBMCs. The source of this sequence is a man aged 40-50 years in good health and CMV-seronegative. The chain employs TRBV5-1 and TRBJ2-5; D perhaps matches TRBD2 (7 bases). CDR3 DNA sequence: TGCGCCAGCAGCGAGGGAGGGGGGTCTGGAGAGACCCAGTACTTC. Its translation is CASSEGGGSGETQYF.